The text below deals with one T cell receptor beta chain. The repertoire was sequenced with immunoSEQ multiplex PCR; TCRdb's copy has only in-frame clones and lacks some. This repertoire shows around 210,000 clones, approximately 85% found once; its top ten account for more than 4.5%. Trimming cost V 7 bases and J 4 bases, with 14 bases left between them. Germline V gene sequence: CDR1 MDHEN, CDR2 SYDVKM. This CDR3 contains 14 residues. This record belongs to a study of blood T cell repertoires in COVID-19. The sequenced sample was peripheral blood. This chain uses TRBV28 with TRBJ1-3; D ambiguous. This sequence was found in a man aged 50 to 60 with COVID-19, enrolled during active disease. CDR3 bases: TGTGCCAGCATCGCAGGTGCCCTCGGAAACACCATATATTTT. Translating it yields CASIAGALGNTIYF.